This T cell receptor beta chain originates from a study of T cells in Graves' hyperthyroidism and ophthalmopathy. Study results and limitations: Most thyroid-expanded clonotypes above 0.001 were also found in blood.

This clonotype was seen repeatedly, ten times or more. Its specificity is not known. Using RNA transcripts as the source, TCR beta CDR3 regions were amplified. RT-PCR in the first round (using the HTBI primer set) targeted the TCR CDR3. TCRdb processed the multiplex PCR reads anew with MiXCR; each CDR3 protein has one entry. The sample includes about 540,000 distinct CDR3 sequences, around 42% of them seen just once. No ophthalmopathy progression within 18 months constituted stable Graves' hyperthyroidism. Uncontrolled infection, other autoimmune disease, pregnancy or lactation excluded patients. Diagnosis rested on symptoms, serum thyroxine and TRAb, thyroid ultrasound, and orbital computed tomography. The ends were cut back, 6 bases at V and 0 bases at J, with 20 bases in the middle. CDR3 size: 17 residues. CDR1 and CDR2 (germline): SNHLY, FYNNEI.

This clonotype was sampled from a woman between 18 and 29 years old with Graves' hyperthyroidism. The sequencing sample was made of peripheral blood or thyroid tissue (not recorded which). V and J are TRBV2 and TRBJ1-2, with D perhaps TRBD1 (5 bases). This CDR3 is CASRRLGAGPTNYGYTF. CDR3 nucleotide sequence: TGTGCCAGCAGGAGGCTTGGGGCAGGTCCAACTAACTATGGCTACACCTTC. Combining the CDR3 with reference TRBV2 and TRBJ1-2 gives the whole variable domain EPEVTQTPSHQVTQMGQEVILRCVPISNHLYFYWYRQILGQKVEFLVSFYNNEISEKSEIFDDQFSVERPDGSNFTLKIRSTKLEDSAMYFCASRRLGAGPTNYGYTFGSGTRLTVV.